This T cell receptor (beta chain) is drawn from a study of T-cell reconstitution after alpha-beta-depleted transplantation in children. This clonotype was observed a handful of times. Looked up from germline, CDR1 is SQVTM and CDR2 is ANQGSEA. V lost 1 base, J lost 7 bases, and 9 bases stayed unmatched. The CDR3 has 14 amino acids. Library preparation (for TCRbeta) was performed with unique molecular identifiers. MiXCR, applied by TCRdb to the PCR reads, yields one record per CDR3 protein. Of roughly 610,000 distinct CDR3 sequences in the sample, roughly 10% were seen once. This sequence originates from a human donor who donated a stem cell graft to a child with acute myeloid leukemia. J is TRBJ2-7 and V is TRBV29-1, with 8 bases that match TRBD1. The sequences come from PBMCs from the stem cell graft donor, collected from the stem cell graft. The CDR3, as DNA: TGCAGCGTTGAAGTTGGGACAGGCACTAAGGAGCAGTACTTC. This translates into CSVEVGTGTKEQYF.